This entry is about one T cell receptor gamma chain. This clone is termed medium-sized (0.01 to 0.1%). It lacks a known antigen. No qualities accompany the bases; no much larger clone lies one base away. The germline V gene sets CDR1 to VENAVY and CDR2 to YDSYNSRV. Including cysteine and phenylalanine, the CDR3 has 16 amino acids. CDR3 DNA is the only sequence kept; it has 48 bases, read in frame from the first base. Germline trimming amounts to 2 bases on V and 2 bases on J, with 8 as the count of junction bases outside the gene matches. These data originate in a study of gamma-delta T cells after stem cell transplantation (dated by TCRdb to the mid-2010s). Libraries were constructed by RT-PCR. Instrument used: Illumina MiSeq. With CATT, TCRdb called clones again from the public reads; duplicate DNA rows were later joined. For this sample the table gives around 5,000 gamma-chain clones, of which approximately 21% were detected only once. Of the sample, approximately 3.5% falls within the top ten clones.

The clonotype was recovered from a human donor. It is not recorded whose cells these are; they may come from a transplant donor. The sequenced sample was gamma-delta T cells. Recombination joined TRGV8 with TRGJP2. The CDR3 in this case is CATWDKGGSSDWIKTF. The DNA sequence is as follows: TGTGCCACCTGGGATAAAGGTGGAAGTAGTGATTGGATCAAGACGTTT.